The 27 T cell receptor beta chains given below trace back to one sample, sequenced in a study of blood T cell repertoires in COVID-19. Here immunoSEQ multiplex PCR was the method, and the copy in TCRdb shows in-frame clones only, minus some. This table holds roughly 330,000 clones, roughly 89% found once. Sequencing used peripheral blood. Receptors originate from a man younger than 40 with COVID-19, enrolled during active disease.

This clone has only one observation. The chain carries TRBV7-6 and TRBJ2-6, with D perhaps matching TRBD1 (7 bases). The CDR3 totals 18 residues. Germline V gene lookup returns CDR1 SGHVS and CDR2 FNYEAQ. Deletions cut 0 bases from V and 0 bases from J, with 12 bases between. The CDR3 region is CASSLAGGGNSGANVLTF. The CDR3 DNA reads TGTGCCAGCAGCTTAGCAGGAGGGGGCAACTCTGGGGCCAACGTCCTGACTTTC.

The J gene is TRBJ2-3, the V gene TRBV3-1 (or the pseudogene TRBV3-2); 9 bases align to TRBD2. Germline CDR1 reads LGHDT; CDR2 reads YNNKEL (reference sequence). This CDR3 has 17 residues. The J segment lost 0 bases and the V segment lost 1 base, leaving 5 bases of the junction unmatched. The CDR3 DNA follows: TGTGCCAGCAGCCAAGGCATTAGCGGGGGAAGCACAGATACGCAGTATTTT. Its protein is CASSQGISGGSTDTQYF.

The chain recombines TRBV15 with TRBJ1-1; a weak D match, TRBD1 (5 bases). The germline CDR1 and CDR2 sequences are LNHNV and YYDKDF (reference sequence). Trimming removed 3 bases at V and 4 bases at J, with 15 bases between. This CDR3 contains 15 residues. CDR3: CATSRAVSGTTEAFF. The DNA for the CDR3 is TGTGCCACCAGCAGGGCAGTAAGCGGGACCACTGAAGCTTTCTTT.

This clone was picked up one time. This chain joins TRBV13 and TRBJ2-7; D may be TRBD1 (6 bases). The CDR3 runs 15 residues. V shed 5 bases and J shed 2 bases, with 16 bases lying between them. In germline, CDR1 is PRHDT, CDR2 FYEKMQ (reference sequence). DNA for the CDR3: TGTGCCAGCAGCGGCCCGGGGCAGGGGACCTACGAGCAGTACTTC. This codes for CASSGPGQGTYEQYF.

The V gene is TRBV5-1, the J gene TRBJ2-3; the match to TRBD1 covers 9 bases. After removal of 2 bases from V and 9 bases from J, the junction contained 4 bases not matched to a gene. CDR1 SGHRS and CDR2 YFSETQ come from the germline V gene. This CDR3 contains 13 residues. This chain's CDR3 is CASSLADRGTQYF. The CDR3 DNA reads as TGCGCCAGCAGCTTAGCGGACAGGGGAACGCAGTATTTT. The full variable domain, in which reference TRBV5-1 and TRBJ2-3 provide the parts outside the CDR3, is KAGVTQTPRYLIKTRGQQVTLSCSPISGHRSVSWYQQTPGQGLQFLFEYFSETQRNKGNFPGRFSGRQFSNSRSEMNVSTLELGDSALYLCASSLADRGTQYFGPGTRLTVL.

The chain links TRBV7-2 to TRBJ1-1; no definite D call. Germline-derived CDR1 and CDR2 are SGHTA and FQGNSA. Deletions cut 4 bases from V and 0 bases from J, with 15 bases between. The CDR3 loop spans 16 amino acids. This CDR3 reads CASSSRRELMNTEAFF. The CDR3, as DNA: TGTGCCAGCAGCTCTCGCCGGGAGCTTATGAACACTGAAGCTTTCTTT.

V and J are TRBV5-1 and TRBJ1-2, with 7 bases aligning to TRBD1. Looked up from germline, CDR1 is SGHRS and CDR2 is YFSETQ. Germline trimming cut 7 bases from V and 2 bases from J; bases unmatched to any gene: 5. This CDR3 has 13 amino acids. This CDR3 reads CASGGTENYGYTF. DNA for the CDR3: TGCGCCAGCGGGGGGACAGAAAACTATGGCTACACCTTC.

This clone showed up just a few times. This chain links TRBV2 with TRBJ1-6; 10 positions match TRBD1. Germline CDR1 and CDR2: SNHLY and FYNNEI. V was clipped by 7 bases and J by 7 bases; unmatched bases: 7. CDR3 length equals 15 residues. In nucleotides, the CDR3 is TGTGCCAGCACCAGGACAGGGGGTGGGAATTCACCCCTCCACTTT. It encodes CASTRTGGGNSPLHF.

The chain uses TRBV11-1 and TRBJ2-7, with D possibly matching TRBD2 (6 bases). The V end was cut by 2 bases, the J end by 7 bases, with 15 bases between. Germline loops: CDR1 SGHAT, CDR2 FQDESV (reference sequence). There are 14 residues in the CDR3. The chain's CDR3 is CASSLYGGFGEQYF. The CDR3 bases are TGTGCCAGCAGCTTATATGGAGGGTTTGGGGAGCAGTACTTC.

The J gene is TRBJ2-7, the V gene TRBV11-2, with D possibly being TRBD2 (5 bases). The CDR3 extends over 15 amino acids. Germline V lookup: CDR1 SGHAT, CDR2 FQNNGV. Between the trimmed V and J ends, which lost 1 base and 7 bases, there was a span of 17 bases. The CDR3 DNA reads TGTGCCAGCAGCTTAGGTAGCTTACAGACTACGGAGCAGTACTTC. Protein sequence: CASSLGSLQTTEQYF.

The chain combines TRBV6-2 or TRBV6-3 with TRBJ2-7; D gene uncertain. The CDR3 length is 14 residues. The V and J ends lost 2 bases and 6 bases respectively, with 14 bases between them. Germline lookup yields CDR1 MNHEY and CDR2 SVGEGT. CDR3 in DNA: TGTGCCAGCAGTTACCAAGTGTGGTGGAGCGAGCAGTACTTC. Protein product: CASSYQVWWSEQYF.

This clone was observed a single time. The V and J genes are TRBV27 and TRBJ2-1, with 8 bases aligning to TRBD2. CDR1 is MNHEY and CDR2 is SMNVEV in the germline V gene (reference sequence). The V segment lost 4 bases and the J segment 8 bases; nucleotides outside the gene matches: 10. The length of the CDR3 is 15 residues. CDR3 in amino acids: CASSSGTSFGYEQFF. CDR3 nucleotide sequence: TGTGCCAGCAGTTCAGGGACTAGTTTTGGCTATGAGCAGTTCTTC.

This rearrangement joins TRBV3-1 (or the pseudogene TRBV3-2) to TRBJ2-4; D not resolved. Germline V CDR1 and CDR2: LGHDT, YNNKEL (reference sequence). CDR3 size: 15 residues. The V end was cut by 3 bases, the J end by 0 bases, with 9 bases between. CDR3 in DNA: TGTGCCAGCAGCCATACTGACATAGCCAAAAACATTCAGTACTTC. Translation: CASSHTDIAKNIQYF.

The CDR3 DNA is TGTGCCAGCAGTTTGACAGGGAACCCCTACGAGCAGTACTTC. It specifies CASSLTGNPYEQYF. The rearrangement links TRBV27 to TRBJ2-7, with 7 bases fitting TRBD1. The CDR3 runs 14 residues. V lost 3 bases to trimming and J lost 2 bases; unmatched junction nucleotides: 4. Per germline, CDR1 MNHEY and CDR2 SMNVEV (reference sequence).

The chain is built from TRBV28 and TRBJ2-7; D is perhaps TRBD2 (5 bases). Trimming removed 4 bases from V and 4 bases from J, with 11 bases in between. This CDR3 contains 13 residues. Germline V gene sequence: CDR1 MDHEN, CDR2 SYDVKM. CDR3 region: CASSSGSHYEQYF. The CDR3 nucleotides read TGTGCCAGCAGTTCGGGGAGCCATTACGAGCAGTACTTC.

The J gene is TRBJ2-5, the V gene TRBV7-3, with D perhaps matching TRBD1 (5 bases). Germline V gives CDR1 SGHTA, CDR2 FQGTGA. The ends were cut back, 7 bases at V and 3 bases at J, with 21 bases in the middle. The CDR3 loop spans 16 amino acids. The CDR3 sequence: CASTVLGHFREETQYF. In DNA form, the CDR3 reads TGTGCCAGCACCGTGTTGGGGCACTTTAGAGAAGAGACCCAGTACTTC. The full variable domain, with the rest looked up from reference TRBV7-3 and TRBJ2-5, is GAGVSQTPSNKVTEKGKYVELRCDPISGHTALYWYRQSLGQGPEFLIYFQGTGAADDSGLPNDRFFAVRPEGSVSTLKIQRTERGDSAVYLCASTVLGHFREETQYFGPGTRLLVL.

The rearrangement links TRBV9 to TRBJ1-1; 10 nucleotides match TRBD1. This CDR3 is 17 amino acids long. Germline V gene sequence: CDR1 SGDLS, CDR2 YYNGEE. After removal of 3 bases from V and 4 bases from J, the junction contained 12 bases not matched to a gene. CDR3 amino acids: CASSAYPGQGIGTEAFF. The CDR3, as DNA: TGTGCCAGCAGCGCTTATCCGGGACAGGGGATCGGCACTGAAGCTTTCTTT.

As for this clone: At the DNA level, this CDR3 is encoded by other sequences in the same sample as well. CDR3 sequence: CASSGTSGSYEQYF. Written as DNA, the CDR3 is TGTGCCAGCAGTGGGACTAGCGGGTCCTACGAGCAGTACTTC. J is TRBJ2-7 and V is TRBV27; 12 bases are a match to TRBD2. The CDR3 extends over 14 amino acids. Germline CDR1 reads MNHEY; CDR2 reads SMNVEV (reference sequence). After removal of 5 bases from V and 1 base from J, the junction contained 0 bases not matched to a gene.

This sequence joins TRBV19 and TRBJ2-2; 8 bases agree with TRBD1. Germline CDR1 and CDR2: LNHDA and SQIVND (reference sequence). V shed 5 bases and J 1 base; nucleotides not matched to a gene: 6. This CDR3 is 16 amino acids long. CDR3 sequence: CASSSQGALNTGELFF. CDR3 sequence (DNA): TGTGCCAGTAGTTCCCAGGGGGCTTTGAACACCGGGGAGCTGTTTTTT.

This rearrangement joins TRBV19 to TRBJ2-1; TRBD1 matches 7 bases. Looked up from germline, CDR1 is LNHDA and CDR2 is SQIVND (reference sequence). The CDR3 loop spans 14 amino acids. J gave up 5 bases and V 5 bases, and 6 bases lay outside the gene matches. Here the CDR3 reads CASSPRDRDNEQFF. CDR3 DNA: TGTGCCAGTAGTCCTCGAGACAGGGACAATGAGCAGTTCTTC. The full variable domain, completed using reference TRBV19 and TRBJ2-1, is DGGITQSPKYLFRKEGQNVTLSCEQNLNHDAMYWYRQDPGQGLRLIYYSQIVNDFQKGDIAEGYSVSREKKESFPLTVTSAQKNPTAFYLCASSPRDRDNEQFFGPGTRLTVL.

The V gene is TRBV5-1, the J gene TRBJ2-1; tentative D call: TRBD1 (6 bases). Between the trimmed V and J ends, which lost 2 bases and 10 bases, there was a span of 13 bases. The CDR3 sequence is 13 residues long. Germline CDR1 and CDR2: SGHRS and YFSETQ. CDR3 sequence (DNA): TGCGCCAGCAGCTTTACAGGGTCAGGAGAGCAGTTCTTC. Translating it yields CASSFTGSGEQFF.

The V call is TRBV24-1, the J call TRBJ1-1; D may be TRBD1 (6 bases). Trimming took off 3 bases at V and 3 bases at J, with 13 bases between the two ends. The CDR3 runs to 15 residues. CDR1 KGHDR and CDR2 SFDVKD come from the germline V gene. The CDR3 sequence is CATSDPGGPDTEAFF. The CDR3 DNA reads as TGTGCCACCAGTGATCCGGGGGGCCCGGACACTGAAGCTTTCTTT.

CDR3 loop: CASSWGAGELFF. The CDR3 nucleotides read TGCGCCAGCAGCTGGGGGGCCGGGGAGCTGTTTTTT. The rearrangement uses TRBV5-1 and TRBJ2-2; tentatively, D is TRBD2 (6 bases). CDR3 length: 12 amino acids. Germline V gene lookup returns CDR1 SGHRS and CDR2 YFSETQ. Trimming left V 3 bases short and J 6 bases short, with 6 bases between.

This clone was seen a few times. J is TRBJ2-7 and V is TRBV11-2, with TRBD1 matching over 11 bases. Germline V lookup: CDR1 SGHAT, CDR2 FQNNGV. V shed 5 bases and J 6 bases; nucleotides not matched to a gene: 6. CDR3 length equals 14 residues. The CDR3 loop is CASSTRTGGGEQYF. Written as DNA, the CDR3 is TGTGCCAGCAGCACACGGACAGGGGGCGGCGAGCAGTACTTC.

Regarding this clone: Other DNA sequences in this sample translate to the same CDR3. V gene TRBV20-1 combines with J gene TRBJ1-1; no firm D call. The CDR3 sequence is 11 residues long. CDR1 DFQATT and CDR2 SNEGSKA come from the germline V gene (reference sequence). Between the trimmed V and J ends, which lost 3 bases and 5 bases, there was a span of 7 bases. The CDR3 DNA is TGCAGTGCTAGCCGGGGAACTGAAGCTTTCTTT. Translating it yields CSASRGTEAFF.

The V call is TRBV11-2, the J call TRBJ2-3; a possible D gene is TRBD2 (5 bases). CDR3 length equals 14 residues. V lost 4 bases and J lost 2, with 10 bases in between. Germline CDR1 is SGHAT and CDR2 is FQNNGV. CDR3 DNA: TGTGCCAGCAGCTGGGAGACTTTCACAGATACGCAGTATTTT. Its translation is CASSWETFTDTQYF.

In this sample, this clone turned up a few times. The chain carries TRBV6-2 or TRBV6-3 and TRBJ2-5; TRBD1 matches 8 bases. The CDR3 sequence is 14 residues long. V was pared by 4 bases and J by 2 bases, with 3 bases of the junction left unmatched. CDR1 is MNHEY, CDR2 SVGEGT, per germline. CDR3 sequence (DNA): TGTGCCAGCAGTTGGCGACAGGGGCAAGAGACCCAGTACTTC. This codes for CASSWRQGQETQYF.